This T cell receptor (beta chain) derives from a study of shared T cell receptors in the human thymus. This CDR3 spans 20 amino acids. The germline CDR1 and CDR2 sequences are SGHVS and FNYEAQ. The ends were cut back, 0 bases at V and 6 bases at J, with 29 bases in the middle. Repertoires were generated with immunoSEQ multiplex PCR, while TCRdb's copy carries only in-frame clones and drops some. Among hundreds of thousands of clones, approximately 85% were seen once, and the ten largest hold about 0.0098%. These data were likewise used in another study, on human thymus T cells. That work states: Among the donors, all were healthy Finnish infants having corrective surgery for congenital heart defects. Corrective cardiac operations yielded the resected thymus tissue. Gene usage for V and J segments appeared biased in thymic and blood repertoires. Unrelated individuals were reported by related research to share highly overlapping thymic repertoires.

Sequencing input: thymocytes. The receptor's source is a girl under three years old with a congenital heart defect. This chain joins TRBV7-6 and TRBJ1-2, with D perhaps TRBD1 (6 bases). In nucleotides, the CDR3 is TGTGCCAGCAGCTTAGCTTTTGGTGGGTCCACAGGGAAGCGCGTAAATGGCTACACCTTC. Translated, it gives CASSLAFGGSTGKRVNGYTF.